This T cell receptor beta chain came from a study of blood T cell repertoires in COVID-19 (dated by TCRdb to 2020 to 2021). Looking at the study overall: Collaborator samples came from the United States, Italy and Spain and covered acute and convalescent phases of COVID-19. The material from the prospective study consisted of cDNA or gDNA derived from T cells, B-cell-depleted T cells, or PBMCs. Subjects who had been exposed to COVID-19, were actively infected with it, or had recovered from it provided the deeply sampled blood TCRbeta repertoires that made up the dataset. A freely available public database, intended as a resource for researchers studying the immune response to SARS-CoV-2, is where the repertoires were released. Samples were obtained from the ongoing ImmuneRACE study (first 160 participants) and from 1,000 to 1,500 subjects provided by 6 global collaborators. A de-identified subject ID, COVID-19 status, age in years and sex were almost always included in the sample metadata. HLA class I and class II types, where available, came from metadata supplied by the sample provider rather than from assay-based typing. Overall study outcomes, separate from this receptor: The amount of clinical and demographic metadata varied by source and participant and was provided uncurated.

Concerning this clone itself: This clone's antigen is unknown. Nothing much larger sits one base from this clone, and base qualities are not available.

In the prospective study, participants were about 18 to 89 years old, resided in about two dozen geographic areas of the United States, and were enrolled through a virtual design. In the prospective study, participants were assigned to cohorts based on the clinical history participants reported in a screening survey and a study questionnaire. A participant counted as exposed if, within 2 weeks of entering the study, that participant had been in contact with someone who had a PCR-confirmed or clinician-diagnosed COVID-19 case. In the prospective study, whole blood, serum and a nasopharyngeal or oropharyngeal swab were collected from each participant by mobile phlebotomists. Prospective study participants could optionally give additional blood draws and questionnaires over an approximately 2-month period. Blood samples from the prospective study were shipped frozen or at room temperature prior to DNA extraction.

From its cysteine to its phenylalanine, the CDR3 spans 12 amino acids. Of the read, only the CDR3 DNA is kept; its 36 bases are in frame from base 1. The germline V gene provides CDR1 SGHTA and CDR2 FQGTGA. V has 5 bases trimmed and J has 8 bases trimmed; junction bases matching no gene number 3. The immunoSEQ Assay, a bias-controlled multiplex PCR, was used to amplify TCRbeta CDR3 regions from genomic DNA. On the authors' methods: The number of nucleated cells in each sample was estimated by amplification of reference gene primers within the assay. Sequence reads were collapsed and filtered to measure the absolute abundance of every unique TCRbeta CDR3 rearrangement. For each sample, productive Simpson clonality was calculated as the square root of Simpson's diversity index across productive rearrangements. The immuneACCESS repertoire file appears here via TCRdb, limited to in-frame rearrangements. These files lack a portion of the clones; in checked studies, under half of the deficit traces to unresolved V genes, and the cause of the others is not known. That table gives V, J and clone size, and the DNA gave D and trimming. The sample table shows hundreds of thousands of clones, and roughly four fifths are seen once. Clones ranked in the top ten supply about 5% of the sample.

The rearranged chain carries TRBV7-3 and TRBJ2-1, and 7 junctional nucleotides match TRBD1. The source of this sequence is a man aged 35 to 55 who had been exposed to COVID-19. The sequencing sample was made of PBMCs or T cells enriched from blood (not recorded which). The DNA is TGTGCCAGCAGCCCGAGGGGGCATGAGCAGTTCTTC. It specifies CASSPRGHEQFF.